The present T cell receptor (beta chain) was sequenced within a study of blood T cell repertoires in COVID-19. On the study more broadly: The United States, Italy and Spain were the sources of the acute and convalescent COVID-19 samples. PBMCs, B-cell-depleted T cells, or T cells were the source of the cDNA or gDNA that made up the material.

TCRdb's table, derived via immunoSEQ multiplex PCR, lists solely in-frame clones and lacks some. The sample contains some 100,000 clones, 80% to 90% of which appear only once. This CDR3 is built from 13 residues. Trimming pared 5 bases from V and 3 bases from J, leaving 8 bases between. Germline V gene sequence: CDR1 MNHEY, CDR2 SVGAGI. The clonotype was recovered from a human donor in a cohort sampled during active COVID-19. The sequenced sample consisted of peripheral blood. V usage is TRBV6-5 and J usage is TRBJ1-5; D unresolved. The CDR3 nucleotides are TGTGCCAGCAGTCGGGGTGTCAATCAGCCCCAGCATTTT. Encoded protein: CASSRGVNQPQHF.